This T cell receptor (beta chain) stems from a study of OX40 agonist ivuxolimab in advanced cancers. Study in general: People in dose escalation had one of these cancers: hepatocellular carcinoma, melanoma, renal cell or head and neck cancer. Enrollees could have had prior anti-PD-1, anti-PD-L1 or anti-CTLA-4 therapy, which about 40% had received.

General study findings and limits: CD8+ T cells showed, on average, more clonal expansion than CD4+ cells.

Losses at the gene ends were 2 bases for V and 0 bases for J; bases not matched to a gene: 3. Germline CDR1 is MNHEY and CDR2 is SMNVEV (reference sequence). This CDR3 is built from 16 residues. Sequencing was performed with immunoSEQ multiplex PCR; in TCRdb, only in-frame clones are kept and a portion is missing. The table lists roughly 19,000 clones, over 70% of them singletons, with roughly 11% in the top ten. A remark on this clone: What it recognizes is unknown.

The chain recombines TRBV27 with TRBJ2-3; 9 nucleotides agree with TRBD2. Sequencing was performed on CD4+ or CD8+ T cells sorted from blood, taken in a trial of the OX40 agonist ivuxolimab. This clonotype was obtained from an adult with an advanced solid tumor such as melanoma, head and neck, liver or kidney cancer. The CDR3 sequence is CASSLKTSGSTDTQYF. The DNA for the CDR3 is TGTGCCAGCAGTTTAAAAACTAGCGGGAGCACAGATACGCAGTATTTT.